The 14 T cell receptor beta chains given below trace back to one sample, sequenced in a study of T cells in narcolepsy. Profiled with immunoSEQ multiplex PCR; TCRdb holds only in-frame clones, not every one. The sample includes 34,000 or so clones, roughly 80% seen only once; the top ten take approximately 3.8%. Sequencing was done on a sample of memory (CD45RA-) CD4+ T cells from blood. The source of these receptors is a human donor in good health.

The chain recombines TRBV6-5 with TRBJ2-1; 9 bases are shared with TRBD1. CDR1 and CDR2 (germline): MNHEY, SVGAGI. The CDR3 is 13 amino acids. The V segment lost 5 bases and the J segment 15 bases; nucleotides outside the gene matches: 11. The chain's CDR3 is CASSKPGQGRMFF. The CDR3 DNA sequence: TGTGCCAGCAGTAAACCGGGACAGGGTAGAATGTTCTTC.

The V call is TRBV6-1, the J call TRBJ2-7; a possible D gene is TRBD1 (6 bases). Germline V lookup: CDR1 MNHNS, CDR2 SASEGT. Trimming left V 2 bases short and J 2 bases short, with 10 bases between. This CDR3 is built from 14 residues. In DNA form, the CDR3 reads TGTGCCAGCAGTGAACAGGGGTCCGCCTACGAGCAGTACTTC. The encoded protein is CASSEQGSAYEQYF.

A single count supports this clone. The chain employs TRBV5-4 and TRBJ2-1; D call uncertain. The germline V and J ends were trimmed by 6 bases and 10 bases, with 17 bases remaining between them. CDR3 length: 13 residues. Looked up from germline, CDR1 is SGHNT and CDR2 is YYREEE (reference sequence). Here the CDR3 reads CASTNPRKLEQFF. CDR3 DNA: TGTGCCAGCACGAATCCCCGTAAGCTAGAGCAGTTCTTC.

The chain has TRBV5-4 and TRBJ2-5; D remains unclear. V dropped 6 bases and J dropped 5 bases, with 11 bases sitting between them. The CDR3 loop spans 12 amino acids. CDR1 and CDR2 from the germline V gene are SGHNT and YYREEE (reference sequence). The CDR3 DNA sequence: TGTGCCAGCAAAGGACCAGCGGAGACCCAGTACTTC. This codes for CASKGPAETQYF.

The chain recombines TRBV9 with TRBJ2-2; the D gene is possibly TRBD2 (6 bases). Deletions cut 4 bases from V and 0 bases from J, with 13 bases between. Per the germline V gene, CDR1 is SGDLS and CDR2 is YYNGEE. CDR3 length equals 16 residues. In nucleotides, the CDR3 is TGTGCCAGCAGCTCACTTTGGGGGGCGAACACCGGGGAGCTGTTTTTT. Translation: CASSSLWGANTGELFF.

The chain uses TRBV4-1 and TRBJ1-3; unclear D gene. Trimming took off 6 bases at V and 6 bases at J, with 21 bases between the two ends. The germline V gene encodes CDR1 MGHRA and CDR2 YSYEKL. The CDR3 is 16 amino acids. For the CDR3, the DNA is TGCGCCAGCAGTGGCGTGGTGGCGGGCGTCTCAAACACCATATATTTT. This gives the protein CASSGVVAGVSNTIYF.

This chain joins TRBV4-2 and TRBJ1-5; D may be TRBD1 (6 bases). CDR1 and CDR2 from the germline V gene are LGHNA and YNFKEQ. Trimming left V 0 bases short and J 4 bases short, with 13 bases between. CDR3 size: 16 residues. The CDR3 sequence is CASSQEGAGENQPQHF. CDR3 nucleotide sequence: TGTGCCAGCAGCCAAGAAGGGGCAGGGGAAAATCAGCCCCAGCATTTT.

The genes are TRBV5-1 and TRBJ2-3, with a tentative D call TRBD2 (7 bases). From germline, CDR1 is SGHRS and CDR2 YFSETQ. V lost 4 bases and J lost 0, with 12 bases in between. The CDR3 covers 15 residues. CDR3 loop: CASSLGGASTDTQYF. CDR3 nucleotide sequence: TGCGCCAGCAGCCTAGGGGGGGCCAGCACAGATACGCAGTATTTT. The whole variable domain, remainder taken from reference TRBV5-1 and TRBJ2-3, is KAGVTQTPRYLIKTRGQQVTLSCSPISGHRSVSWYQQTPGQGLQFLFEYFSETQRNKGNFPGRFSGRQFSNSRSEMNVSTLELGDSALYLCASSLGGASTDTQYFGPGTRLTVL.

J is TRBJ2-3 and V is TRBV9, with D perhaps matching TRBD2 (5 bases). The V gene's germline CDR1 is SGDLS and CDR2 YYNGEE. This CDR3 region has 14 residues. Deletions cut 7 bases from V and 0 bases from J, with 12 bases between. The CDR3 reads CASGRGRSTDTQYF. CDR3 nucleotides: TGTGCCAGCGGGAGAGGCAGGAGCACAGATACGCAGTATTTT. Full variable domain (missing parts from reference TRBV9 and TRBJ2-3): DSGVTQTPKHLITATGQRVTLRCSPRSGDLSVYWYQQSLDQGLQFLIQYYNGEERAKGNILERFSAQQFPDLHSELNLSSLELGDSALYFCASGRGRSTDTQYFGPGTRLTVL.

The chain couples TRBV6-1 to TRBJ2-7, with TRBD2 identical over 12 bases. The CDR3 is 18 residues long. Germline CDR1 and CDR2: MNHNS and SASEGT. Unmatched junction bases numbered 12, after V lost 1 base and J lost 5 bases. CDR3 residues: CASSEGASSGRARHEQYF. CDR3 coding DNA: TGTGCCAGCAGTGAAGGGGCTTCTAGCGGGAGGGCCCGACACGAGCAGTACTTC.

This clone was found a few times. The chain joins TRBV5-1 to TRBJ2-2, with 8 bases fitting TRBD2. The CDR3 runs to 15 residues. Germline CDR1 reads SGHRS; CDR2 reads YFSETQ. With V trimmed by 5 bases and J by 5 bases, 8 bases remained unmatched. CDR3 region: CASSQSGSSTGELFF. CDR3 nucleotides: TGCGCCAGCAGTCAAAGCGGGAGCTCAACCGGGGAGCTGTTTTTT.

The chain recombines TRBV25-1 with TRBJ2-7; possibly TRBD1 for D (6 bases). Per the germline V gene, CDR1 is MGHDK and CDR2 is SYGVNS. V was cut by 6 bases and J by 1 base, with 19 bases left in between. The CDR3 runs 16 residues. Here the CDR3 reads CASRSSAGQGSYEQYF. CDR3 in DNA: TGTGCCAGCAGGTCCTCGGCGGGTCAGGGGTCCTACGAGCAGTACTTC.

The J gene is TRBJ2-1, the V gene TRBV14; 11 nucleotides match TRBD2. The germline V gene encodes CDR1 SGHDN and CDR2 FVKESK. The V gene end was trimmed by 4 bases and the J gene end by 3 bases; junction bases not matched to a gene: 5. This CDR3 contains 16 residues. The CDR3 reads CASSPQLAGVYNEQFF. The CDR3, as DNA: TGTGCCAGCAGCCCCCAACTAGCGGGAGTCTACAATGAGCAGTTCTTC.

The chain couples TRBV7-8 to TRBJ2-7, with TRBD1 as a possible D gene (6 bases). This CDR3 spans 17 amino acids. The germline CDR1 and CDR2 sequences are SGHVS and FQNEAQ. Trimming removed 6 bases from V and 2 bases from J, with 23 bases in between. The CDR3 is CASSSMTPRDTTYEQYF. The CDR3 DNA sequence: TGTGCCAGCAGTTCCATGACCCCACGGGACACCACCTACGAGCAGTACTTC. Full variable domain (missing parts from reference TRBV7-8 and TRBJ2-7): GAGVSQSPRYKVAKRGQDVALRCDPISGHVSLFWYQQALGQGPEFLTYFQNEAQLDKSGLPSDRFFAERPEGSVSTLKIQRTQQEDSAVYLCASSSMTPRDTTYEQYFGPGTRLTVT.